This TCR beta chain was profiled in a study of T cells in Graves' hyperthyroidism and ophthalmopathy. The study's findings and limits: Clonotypes that were expanded in thyroid above 0.001 mostly appeared in blood too. Ophthalmopathy, as predicted by the model, came a median roughly 6.5 months after the prediction.

Template material for amplifying TCR beta CDR3 regions consisted of RNA transcripts. Carried out on the TCR CDR3, a first-round RT-PCR used the HTBI primer set. TCRdb re-called the multiplex PCR reads with MiXCR, one entry per CDR3 protein. The data show over 700,000 distinct CDR3 sequences, about 35% seen once. Patients aged 18 to 65 had newly diagnosed hyperthyroidism that had lasted under 2 months. This clonotype was picked up a small number of times. Its cognate antigen is unknown. V shed 5 bases and J 0 bases; nucleotides not matched to a gene: 9. This CDR3 is 18 amino acids long. CDR1 and CDR2 (germline): LGHNA, YSLEER.

The sequenced sample was blood. This sequence was found in a woman between 40 and 50 years old with Graves' hyperthyroidism. This sequence joins TRBV4-3 and TRBJ2-6, with TRBD2 matching 8 bases. The CDR3 nucleotides read TGCGCCAGCAGCTCACGACTAGCGTTCCCCTCTGGGGCCAACGTCCTGACTTTC. This translates into CASSSRLAFPSGANVLTF.